Each of the 24 T cell receptor beta chains below was sequenced from the same sample in a study of cytomegalovirus exposure and HLA in healthy donors. Libraries were prepared by immunoSEQ multiplex PCR; TCRdb keeps only in-frame clonotypes and omits some of them. The data contain over 150,000 clones, 80% to 85% of them singletons. The sample was PBMCs. These receptors came from a woman younger than 30 in good health and CMV-seropositive.

J is TRBJ1-2 and V is TRBV4-1; 7 nucleotides match TRBD1. V lost 4 bases to trimming and J lost 2 bases; unmatched junction nucleotides: 7. CDR1 MGHRA and CDR2 YSYEKL come from the germline V gene. The CDR3 totals 15 residues. The CDR3 here is CASSRLGQQNYGYTF. DNA of the CDR3: TGCGCCAGCAGCCGCCTGGGACAGCAGAACTATGGCTACACCTTC.

The V call is TRBV7-9, the J call TRBJ2-2; D is ambiguous. The V gene's germline CDR1 is SEHNR and CDR2 FQNEAQ (reference sequence). Trimming removed 5 bases at V and 5 bases at J, with 6 bases between. The CDR3 sequence is 12 residues long. CDR3 residues: CASSPGTGELFF. CDR3 in DNA: TGTGCCAGCAGCCCGGGTACCGGGGAGCTGTTTTTT.

CDR3 residues: CASSATRNEQFF. Here the CDR3 DNA reads TGTGCCAGCAGTGCCACGAGGAATGAGCAGTTCTTC. This chain uses TRBV6-5 with TRBJ2-1; the D is unclear. V gave up 5 bases and J gave up 7 bases, with 9 bases separating them. Germline V gene lookup returns CDR1 MNHEY and CDR2 SVGAGI. This CDR3 is 12 amino acids long.

This chain joins TRBV7-3 and TRBJ2-7, with TRBD2 identical over 9 bases. Trimming at V came to 5 bases and at J to 6 bases, leaving 5 bases not matched to a gene. CDR3 length equals 13 residues. Germline assignment: CDR1 SGHTA and CDR2 FQGTGA. As DNA, the CDR3 is TGTGCCAGCAGCCAAGAACTAGCGGGCGAGCAGTACTTC. Protein: CASSQELAGEQYF.

The gene calls are TRBV7-3 and TRBJ1-6, with TRBD1 matching over 7 bases. With 5 bases clipped from V and 9 bases from J, the junction kept 13 bases outside the gene matches. The germline gives CDR1 SGHTA, CDR2 FQGTGA. This CDR3 is built from 16 residues. The chain's CDR3 is CASSARGRGVGSPLHF. The CDR3 DNA sequence: TGTGCCAGCAGCGCCCGCGGCAGGGGGGTGGGTTCACCCCTCCACTTT.

The V and J genes are TRBV5-1 and TRBJ1-2; a possible D gene is TRBD1 (6 bases). Trimming pared 0 bases from V and 8 bases from J, leaving 17 bases between. The CDR3 extends over 15 amino acids. Germline V gene lookup returns CDR1 SGHRS and CDR2 YFSETQ. The CDR3 sequence: CASSLEGGPEGGYTF. In DNA form, the CDR3 reads TGCGCCAGCAGCTTGGAAGGGGGTCCAGAGGGCGGCTACACCTTC. Combining the CDR3 with reference TRBV5-1 and TRBJ1-2 gives the whole variable domain KAGVTQTPRYLIKTRGQQVTLSCSPISGHRSVSWYQQTPGQGLQFLFEYFSETQRNKGNFPGRFSGRQFSNSRSEMNVSTLELGDSALYLCASSLEGGPEGGYTFGSGTRLTVV.

The gene calls are TRBV6-5 and TRBJ1-4; TRBD1 matches 11 bases. The CDR3 is 14 amino acids. The V and J ends lost 4 bases and 8 bases, in that order; junction bases with no gene match: 3. Germline CDR1 and CDR2: MNHEY and SVGAGI. CDR3 sequence reads: CASSWTGGREKLFF. The CDR3 region has the DNA TGTGCCAGCAGTTGGACAGGGGGCCGGGAAAAACTGTTTTTT.

The chain carries TRBV5-4 and TRBJ2-1; D is unclear. The germline CDR1 and CDR2 sequences are SGHNT and YYREEE (reference sequence). V shed 0 bases and J shed 0 bases, with 7 bases lying between them. The length of the CDR3 is 15 residues. The CDR3 DNA reads as TGTGCCAGCAGCTTGGACAGAAGCTCCTACAATGAGCAGTTCTTC. Its protein is CASSLDRSSYNEQFF.

The chain recombines TRBV27 with TRBJ1-2, with no clear D. Trimming took 6 bases from V and 9 from J, leaving 17 bases between them. CDR1 and CDR2 from the germline V gene are MNHEY and SMNVEV (reference sequence). CDR3 length: 13 residues. The CDR3 coding sequence is TGTGCCAGCAGATATGGACGCGGGAGGAGCTACACCTTC. Protein: CASRYGRGRSYTF.

V and J are TRBV9 and TRBJ1-2; maybe TRBD1 (5 bases). V was trimmed by 4 bases and J by 7 bases, leaving 26 bases between them. This CDR3 region has 17 residues. Germline assignment: CDR1 SGDLS and CDR2 YYNGEE. DNA for the CDR3: TGTGCCAGCAGCCCTCCTCCCTGGGAGGGGTTGGGTGGTGGCTACACCTTC. Its protein product is CASSPPPWEGLGGGYTF.

The chain recombines TRBV4-2 with TRBJ1-6; no firm D call. Germline V gene data show CDR1 as LGHNA and CDR2 as YNFKEQ. The CDR3 sequence is 12 residues long. The V end lost 3 bases, the J end lost 8 bases, and 5 bases lay between the germline ends. This chain's CDR3 is CASSQGDSPLHF. The CDR3 DNA sequence: TGTGCCAGCAGCCAGGGAGATTCACCCCTCCACTTT.

The chain has TRBV11-2 and TRBJ2-7; TRBD2 aligns across 8 bases. Looked up from germline, CDR1 is SGHAT and CDR2 is FQNNGV. With 1 base clipped from V and 2 bases from J, the junction kept 4 bases outside the gene matches. The CDR3 is 15 residues long. This CDR3 is CASSLVVSGTYEQYF. Here the CDR3 DNA reads TGTGCCAGCAGCTTAGTAGTTAGCGGGACCTACGAGCAGTACTTC.

The chain uses TRBV15 and TRBJ2-5; 8 nucleotides line up with TRBD2. Per the germline V gene, CDR1 is LNHNV and CDR2 is YYDKDF (reference sequence). CDR3 length equals 16 residues. Losses at the gene ends were 0 bases for V and 5 bases for J; bases not matched to a gene: 8. The chain's CDR3 is CATSRDTSGGKETQYF. The DNA of the CDR3 is TGTGCCACCAGCAGAGATACCAGCGGGGGAAAGGAGACCCAGTACTTC.

The V and J genes are TRBV5-1 and TRBJ2-5; TRBD1 matches at 8 bases. V lost 2 bases to trimming and J lost 4 bases; unmatched junction nucleotides: 7. CDR3 length equals 15 residues. CDR1 is SGHRS and CDR2 is YFSETQ in the germline V gene. The DNA of the CDR3 is TGCGCCAGCAGCTTTCGGCAGGGGGCCCCAGAGACCCAGTACTTC. It translates to CASSFRQGAPETQYF.

This chain links TRBV2 with TRBJ1-5; 8 bases are a match to TRBD1. In germline, CDR1 is SNHLY, CDR2 FYNNEI. J gave up 7 bases and V 4 bases, and 9 bases lay outside the gene matches. The CDR3 is made up of 15 amino acids. In nucleotides, the CDR3 is TGTGCCAGCAGTGGGGGCAGGGGGCTGGAGCAGCCCCAGCATTTT. Its protein product is CASSGGRGLEQPQHF. Full variable domain (rest looked up from reference TRBV2 and TRBJ1-5): EPEVTQTPSHQVTQMGQEVILRCVPISNHLYFYWYRQILGQKVEFLVSFYNNEISEKSEIFDDQFSVERPDGSNFTLKIRSTKLEDSAMYFCASSGGRGLEQPQHFGDGTRLSIL.

In DNA form, the CDR3 reads TGTGCCAGCAGCTTGCGGGCGGCAGATACGCAGTATTTT. The encoded protein is CASSLRAADTQYF. The V and J genes are TRBV11-2 and TRBJ2-3, with a weak D call TRBD2 (5 bases). CDR1 is SGHAT and CDR2 is FQNNGV in the germline V gene. The CDR3 consists of 13 residues. The germline V and J ends were trimmed by 3 bases and 4 bases, with 8 bases remaining between them.

This chain links TRBV5-6 with TRBJ2-2, with D unclear. The V end lost 2 bases, the J end lost 5 bases, and 13 bases lay between the germline ends. This CDR3 has 15 amino acids. The germline V gene encodes CDR1 SGHDT and CDR2 YYEEEE. The CDR3: CASSFDSGRTGELFF. CDR3 nucleotides: TGTGCCAGCAGCTTCGATTCAGGCCGGACCGGGGAGCTGTTTTTT.

The chain carries TRBV11-2 and TRBJ2-1, with D possibly matching TRBD1 (5 bases). Germline loops: CDR1 SGHAT, CDR2 FQNNGV. The germline V and J ends were trimmed by 0 bases and 5 bases, with 11 bases remaining between them. The CDR3 runs 15 residues. This chain's CDR3 is CASSLEGREHNEQFF. For the CDR3, the DNA is TGTGCCAGCAGCTTAGAGGGCAGGGAACACAATGAGCAGTTCTTC.

The chain carries TRBV10-2 and TRBJ1-3; no definite D call. The CDR3 runs to 15 residues. V lost 2 bases to trimming and J lost 4 bases, with 12 bases between them. Germline CDR1 reads WSHSY; CDR2 reads SAAADI. CDR3 in amino acids: CASSEMLGRGNTIYF. The CDR3 DNA is TGCGCCAGCAGTGAGATGTTGGGCAGAGGAAACACCATATATTTT.

The rearrangement uses TRBV6-5 and TRBJ2-5; TRBD2 aligns across 7 bases. Trimming at V came to 7 bases and at J to 5 bases, leaving 7 bases not matched to a gene. Germline V gene sequence: CDR1 MNHEY, CDR2 SVGAGI. CDR3 length: 13 amino acids. CDR3 sequence reads: CASKVVGGETQYF. The CDR3 DNA sequence: TGTGCCAGCAAGGTGGTGGGGGGGGAGACCCAGTACTTC.

CDR3 sequence reads: CASRRVEVSNQPQHF. The CDR3 DNA reads TGTGCCAGCAGGAGGGTAGAAGTTAGCAATCAGCCCCAGCATTTT. The rearrangement joins TRBV6-1 to TRBJ1-5; no reliable D call. CDR3 size: 15 residues. V gave up 6 bases and J gave up 0 bases, with 12 bases separating them. Germline V gene sequence: CDR1 MNHNS, CDR2 SASEGT.

The chain is built from TRBV15 and TRBJ2-5; D perhaps matches TRBD1 (6 bases). This CDR3 is built from 15 residues. V lost 0 bases and J 4 bases, leaving 12 bases between the germline ends. The germline CDR1 and CDR2 sequences are LNHNV and YYDKDF (reference sequence). CDR3 in amino acids: CATSRDRGGAETQYF. CDR3 in DNA: TGTGCCACCAGCAGAGATCGTGGGGGCGCAGAGACCCAGTACTTC.

This clone was found once. The chain links TRBV18 to TRBJ2-2; possible D gene TRBD1, 5 bases. The V end was cut by 6 bases, the J end by 4 bases, with 6 bases between. The CDR3 spans 12 residues. Germline V gene sequence: CDR1 KGHSH, CDR2 LQKENI. CDR3 sequence: CASSQGTGELFF. DNA of the CDR3: TGTGCCAGCTCCCAGGGCACCGGGGAGCTGTTTTTT.

This chain links TRBV7-7 with TRBJ2-5; possible D gene TRBD1, 6 bases. Germline V CDR1 and CDR2: SSHAT, FNYEAQ (reference sequence). CDR3 length: 14 amino acids. The V and J ends lost 5 bases and 1 base respectively, with 11 bases between them. The CDR3 DNA follows: TGTGCCAGCAGCCGAAGGGGGTTCCAAGAGACCCAGTACTTC. It specifies CASSRRGFQETQYF.